One sample yielded the 18 T cell receptor beta chains listed below, sequenced in a study of somatic mutations in cytotoxic T cells in rheumatoid arthritis. Only in-frame clones appear in the TCRdb table, and some are missing; sequencing was by immunoSEQ multiplex PCR. The table includes 20,000 or so clones, 70% to 80% detected once. Source material: CD8+ T cells sorted from blood. The receptor set was obtained from a man in his sixties in good health.

CDR3 in DNA: TGTGCCAGCAGCCTCGGGACAGGGGGCGGGTACACTGAAGCTTTCTTT. Amino acid sequence: CASSLGTGGGYTEAFF. The chain joins TRBV5-4 to TRBJ1-1, with TRBD1 identical over 12 bases. There are 16 residues in the CDR3. V shed 4 bases, J shed 3 bases, and the junction held 7 bases outside the gene matches. Germline lookup yields CDR1 SGHNT and CDR2 YYREEE (reference sequence).

The chain couples TRBV29-1 to TRBJ2-1, with D tentatively TRBD1 (7 bases). Germline CDR1 SQVTM, CDR2 ANQGSEA. The CDR3 is 14 amino acids. V was trimmed by 2 bases and J by 3 bases, leaving 11 bases between them. CDR3 DNA sequence: TGCAGCGTTGAAAACAGGGGACTCTACAATGAGCAGTTCTTC. This codes for CSVENRGLYNEQFF.

This chain joins TRBV7-9 and TRBJ2-3; D unresolved. CDR3 length: 15 amino acids. V was trimmed by 2 bases and J by 2 bases, leaving 11 bases between them. Germline CDR1 and CDR2: SEHNR and FQNEAQ (reference sequence). In DNA, the CDR3 is TGTGCCAGCAGCTTACTTTCTGGGCCCACAGATACGCAGTATTTT. Amino acid sequence: CASSLLSGPTDTQYF.

V usage is TRBV2 and J usage is TRBJ1-1, with D maybe TRBD1 (6 bases). Germline lookup yields CDR1 SNHLY and CDR2 FYNNEI. Deletions cut 9 bases from V and 0 bases from J, with 8 bases between. CDR3 length: 12 residues. The CDR3 bases are TGTGCCAGTGGACAGCTGAACACTGAAGCTTTCTTT. This codes for CASGQLNTEAFF.

V and J are TRBV5-1 and TRBJ2-5; 7 positions agree with TRBD2. The germline V gene has CDR1 SGHRS and CDR2 YFSETQ. This CDR3 spans 17 amino acids. Germline trimming cut 1 base from V and 3 bases from J; bases unmatched to any gene: 12. The CDR3 region is CASSLYGRSGTKETQYF. CDR3 nucleotides: TGCGCCAGCAGCTTGTATGGCCGGAGTGGGACTAAAGAGACCCAGTACTTC.

The J gene is TRBJ2-2, the V gene TRBV5-1; 16 nucleotides align to TRBD2. CDR3 size: 16 residues. V lost 7 bases and J lost 1; bases outside the gene matches: 1. Germline V lookup: CDR1 SGHRS, CDR2 YFSETQ. CDR3 nucleotides: TGCGCCAGCGGGACTAGCGGGGGGGAGAACACCGGGGAGCTGTTTTTT. This translates into CASGTSGGENTGELFF.

The chain joins TRBV4-1 to TRBJ2-7, with TRBD1 matching over 7 bases. CDR1 is MGHRA, CDR2 YSYEKL, per germline. The CDR3 is made up of 16 amino acids. V shed 2 bases, J shed 2 bases, and the junction held 9 bases outside the gene matches. CDR3 region: CASSQYSATGAYEQYF. The CDR3 DNA sequence: TGCGCCAGCAGCCAATATTCGGCAACAGGGGCCTACGAGCAGTACTTC.

This clone was picked up a small number of times. The chain employs TRBV2 and TRBJ2-2; the match to TRBD1 covers 7 bases. J gave up 6 bases and V 5 bases, and 9 bases lay outside the gene matches. This CDR3 has 15 amino acids. The germline V gene has CDR1 SNHLY and CDR2 FYNNEI. CDR3 nucleotides: TGTGCCAGCAGTTCGGGACAGAAGTCACCCGGGGAGCTGTTTTTT. Amino acid sequence: CASSSGQKSPGELFF.

By its share, this clone is medium-sized. The V gene is TRBV6-6, the J gene TRBJ1-1, with TRBD1 matching 9 bases. The germline V gene encodes CDR1 MNHNY and CDR2 SVGAGI (reference sequence). CDR3 length: 15 amino acids. Trimming cost V 4 bases and J 5 bases; bases outside gene matches: 8. CDR3 amino acids: CASSFPQGARTEAFF. DNA of the CDR3: TGTGCCAGCAGTTTCCCACAGGGGGCGCGAACTGAAGCTTTCTTT.

This chain joins TRBV11-2 and TRBJ2-3, with 8 bases lining up with TRBD2. The germline V gene encodes CDR1 SGHAT and CDR2 FQNNGV. V was clipped by 6 bases and J by 2 bases; unmatched bases: 10. The CDR3 runs 16 residues. This CDR3 is CASRYLRGGLTDTQYF. CDR3 in DNA: TGTGCCAGCAGATACCTACGGGGGGGCCTCACAGATACGCAGTATTTT.

This chain joins TRBV14 and TRBJ1-2, with 7 positions matching TRBD1. CDR1 is SGHDN and CDR2 is FVKESK in the germline V gene. The CDR3 is 15 amino acids. J was trimmed by 4 bases and V by 3 bases; bases with no gene match: 8. The CDR3 DNA follows: TGTGCCAGCAGCCAGAGACAGGGAGGTTTCTATGGCTACACCTTC. Amino acid sequence: CASSQRQGGFYGYTF.

This chain joins TRBV11-2 and TRBJ2-7; D possibly corresponds to TRBD2 (6 bases). V shed 4 bases and J shed 2 bases, with 12 bases lying between them. Germline CDR1 and CDR2: SGHAT and FQNNGV. CDR3 size: 14 residues. The CDR3 sequence is CASSSPGLAYEQYF. The CDR3 DNA reads TGTGCCAGCAGCTCGCCGGGACTCGCCTACGAGCAGTACTTC.

The CDR3 reads CASSQASLAGEQETQYF. The CDR3 DNA is TGTGCCAGCAGCCAAGCGAGTCTAGCGGGGGAGCAGGAGACCCAGTACTTC. The chain recombines TRBV14 with TRBJ2-5, with 10 bases matching TRBD2. This CDR3 comprises 17 residues. Germline V gene lookup returns CDR1 SGHDN and CDR2 FVKESK. Unmatched junction bases numbered 10, after V lost 1 base and J lost 5 bases.

The J gene is TRBJ2-5, the V gene TRBV11-1, with 8 bases matching TRBD2. The ends lost 5 bases at V and 6 bases at J; junction bases unmatched: 11. The V gene's germline CDR1 is SGHAT and CDR2 FQDESV (reference sequence). This CDR3 spans 15 amino acids. The CDR3 loop reads CASSPLREGRKTQYF. The CDR3 DNA is TGTGCCAGCAGCCCCCTTCGGGAGGGCCGAAAGACCCAGTACTTC.

The table lists this clone with a count of one. The chain links TRBV5-6 to TRBJ2-3, with D possibly matching TRBD1 (5 bases). Per germline, CDR1 SGHDT and CDR2 YYEEEE. V shed 0 bases and J shed 5 bases, with 10 bases lying between them. This CDR3 is 14 amino acids long. This chain's CDR3 is CASSLGGAGDTQYF. DNA for the CDR3: TGTGCCAGCAGCTTGGGTGGGGCCGGAGATACGCAGTATTTT. Full variable domain (missing parts from reference TRBV5-6 and TRBJ2-3): DAGVTQSPTHLIKTRGQQVTLRCSPKSGHDTVSWYQQALGQGPQFIFQYYEEEERQRGNFPDRFSGHQFPNYSSELNVNALLLGDSALYLCASSLGGAGDTQYFGPGTRLTVL.

The V gene is TRBV27, the J gene TRBJ2-7; TRBD1 matches 8 bases. Germline CDR1 and CDR2: MNHEY and SMNVEV (reference sequence). Trimming at V came to 0 bases and at J to 2 bases, leaving 6 bases not matched to a gene. The CDR3 sequence is 16 residues long. The CDR3 DNA is TGTGCCAGCAGTTTATCGGGCAGGGGGCCACCCTACGAGCAGTACTTC. It specifies CASSLSGRGPPYEQYF.

The V gene is TRBV6-1, the J gene TRBJ2-1; 8 bases agree with TRBD1. The germline V gene encodes CDR1 MNHNS and CDR2 SASEGT. The CDR3 totals 14 residues. The ends lost 6 bases at V and 7 bases at J; junction bases unmatched: 8. CDR3 DNA: TGTGCCAGCAGCTGGACAGGGATGGTAAATGAGCAGTTCTTC. This sequence encodes CASSWTGMVNEQFF.

This clone has just a few counts. The V gene is TRBV12-5, the J gene TRBJ2-2, with D unresolved. Germline V gives CDR1 LGHNT, CDR2 FRNRAP. This CDR3 contains 13 residues. Trimming shortened V by 3 bases and J by 7 bases, and 9 bases separated the two germline ends. CDR3 protein: CASGFDLIGELFF. CDR3 nucleotide sequence: TGTGCTAGTGGTTTCGATCTAATCGGGGAGCTGTTTTTT.